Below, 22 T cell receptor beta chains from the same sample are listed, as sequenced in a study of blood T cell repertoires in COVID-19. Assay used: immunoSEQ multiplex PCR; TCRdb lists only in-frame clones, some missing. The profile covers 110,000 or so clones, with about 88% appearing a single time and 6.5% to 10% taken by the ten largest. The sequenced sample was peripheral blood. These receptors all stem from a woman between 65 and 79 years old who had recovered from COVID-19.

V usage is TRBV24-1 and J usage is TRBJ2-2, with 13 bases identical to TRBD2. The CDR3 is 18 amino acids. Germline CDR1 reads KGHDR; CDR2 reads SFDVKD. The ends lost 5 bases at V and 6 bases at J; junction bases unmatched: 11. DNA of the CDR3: TGTGCCACCAGTGGGATTGGACTAGCGGGAGAACTGGCCGGGGAGCTGTTTTTT. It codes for CATSGIGLAGELAGELFF.

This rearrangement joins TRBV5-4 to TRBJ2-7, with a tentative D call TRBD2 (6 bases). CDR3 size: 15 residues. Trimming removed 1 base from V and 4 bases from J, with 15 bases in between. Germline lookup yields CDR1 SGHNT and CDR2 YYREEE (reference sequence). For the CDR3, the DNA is TGTGCCAGCAGCTTGTATGGAGGGCCCCTTTACGAGCAGTACTTC. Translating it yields CASSLYGGPLYEQYF.

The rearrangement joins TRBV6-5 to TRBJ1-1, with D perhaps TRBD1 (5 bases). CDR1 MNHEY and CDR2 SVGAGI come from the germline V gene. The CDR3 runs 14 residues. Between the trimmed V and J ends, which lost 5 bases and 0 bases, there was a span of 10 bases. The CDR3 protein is CASSRQTLNTEAFF. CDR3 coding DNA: TGTGCCAGCAGTCGACAGACCTTGAACACTGAAGCTTTCTTT.

The CDR3 spells CASSLALRGTEAFF. CDR3 in DNA: TGTGCCAGCAGCTTAGCCCTCCGGGGGACTGAAGCTTTCTTT. V gene TRBV7-9 combines with J gene TRBJ1-1; maybe TRBD1 (5 bases). Trimming shortened V by 0 bases and J by 5 bases, and 10 bases separated the two germline ends. This CDR3 comprises 14 residues. Germline values: CDR1 SEHNR, CDR2 FQNEAQ (reference sequence).

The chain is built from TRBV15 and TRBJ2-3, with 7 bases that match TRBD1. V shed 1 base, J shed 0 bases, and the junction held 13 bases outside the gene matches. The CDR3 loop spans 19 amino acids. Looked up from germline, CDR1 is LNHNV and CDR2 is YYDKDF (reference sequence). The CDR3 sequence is CATSRVPLGGESSTDTQYF. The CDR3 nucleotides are TGTGCCACCAGCAGAGTTCCCTTAGGGGGCGAATCTAGCACAGATACGCAGTATTTT.

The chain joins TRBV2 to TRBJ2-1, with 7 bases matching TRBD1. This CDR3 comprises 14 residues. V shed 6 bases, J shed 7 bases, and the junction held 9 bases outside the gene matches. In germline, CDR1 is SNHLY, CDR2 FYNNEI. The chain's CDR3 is CASRGDSQGNEQFF. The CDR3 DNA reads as TGTGCCAGCAGGGGGGACAGCCAAGGGAATGAGCAGTTCTTC.

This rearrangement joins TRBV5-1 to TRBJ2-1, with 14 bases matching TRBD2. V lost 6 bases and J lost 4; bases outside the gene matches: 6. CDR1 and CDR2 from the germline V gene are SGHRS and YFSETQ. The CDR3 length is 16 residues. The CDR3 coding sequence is TGCGCCAGCACCCGACTAGCGGGAGGGCGGTACAATGAGCAGTTCTTC. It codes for CASTRLAGGRYNEQFF.

In DNA form, the CDR3 reads TGTGCCAGCAGCCGCCTCTGGGGACAGCCCTACGAGCAGTACTTC. Protein sequence: CASSRLWGQPYEQYF. The chain couples TRBV7-2 to TRBJ2-7, with 7 bases aligning to TRBD1. The CDR3 has 15 residues. CDR1 is SGHTA, CDR2 FQGNSA, per germline. V shed 5 bases, J shed 2 bases, and the junction held 9 bases outside the gene matches.

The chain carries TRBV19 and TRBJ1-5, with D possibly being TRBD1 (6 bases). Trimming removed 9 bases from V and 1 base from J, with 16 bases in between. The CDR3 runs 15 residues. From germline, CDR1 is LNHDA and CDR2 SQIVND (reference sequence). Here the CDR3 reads CASKRGGASNQPQHF. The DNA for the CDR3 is TGTGCCAGCAAAAGGGGGGGGGCGAGCAATCAGCCCCAGCATTTT. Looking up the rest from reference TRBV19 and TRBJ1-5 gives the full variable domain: DGGITQSPKYLFRKEGQNVTLSCEQNLNHDAMYWYRQDPGQGLRLIYYSQIVNDFQKGDIAEGYSVSREKKESFPLTVTSAQKNPTAFYLCASKRGGASNQPQHFGDGTRLSIL.

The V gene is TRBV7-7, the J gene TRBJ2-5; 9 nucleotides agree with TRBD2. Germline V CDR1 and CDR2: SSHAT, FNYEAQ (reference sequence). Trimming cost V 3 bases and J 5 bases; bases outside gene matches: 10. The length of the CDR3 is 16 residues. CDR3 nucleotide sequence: TGTGCCAGCAGCTTGGGGCTAGCGGGATTTAGCGAGACCCAGTACTTC. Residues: CASSLGLAGFSETQYF.

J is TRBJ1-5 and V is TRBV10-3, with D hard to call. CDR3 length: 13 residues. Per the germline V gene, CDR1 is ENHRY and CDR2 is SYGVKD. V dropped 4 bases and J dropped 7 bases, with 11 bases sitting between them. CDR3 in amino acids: CAISVVQAQPQHF. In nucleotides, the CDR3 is TGTGCCATCAGTGTCGTCCAGGCCCAGCCCCAGCATTTT.

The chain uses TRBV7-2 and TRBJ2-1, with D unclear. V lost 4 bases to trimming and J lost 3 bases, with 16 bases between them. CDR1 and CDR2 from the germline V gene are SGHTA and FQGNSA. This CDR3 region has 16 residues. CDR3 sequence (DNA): TGTGCCAGCAGCTATGACGGGTTTTATGGCTACAATGAGCAGTTCTTC. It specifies CASSYDGFYGYNEQFF.

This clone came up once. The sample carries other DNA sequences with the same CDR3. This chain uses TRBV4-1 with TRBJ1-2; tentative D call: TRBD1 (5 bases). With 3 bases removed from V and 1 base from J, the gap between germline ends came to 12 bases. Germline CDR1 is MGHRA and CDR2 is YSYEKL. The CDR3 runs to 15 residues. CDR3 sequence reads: CASSQTGTLNYGYTF. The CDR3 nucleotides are TGCGCCAGCAGCCAGACCGGGACTCTTAACTATGGCTACACCTTC.

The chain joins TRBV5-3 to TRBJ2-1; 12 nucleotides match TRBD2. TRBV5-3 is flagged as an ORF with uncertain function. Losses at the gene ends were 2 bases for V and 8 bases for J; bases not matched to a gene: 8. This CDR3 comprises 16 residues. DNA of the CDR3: TGTGCCAGAAGCTTCCGTCTAGCGGGAGGGGCGGATGAGCAGTTCTTC. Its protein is CARSFRLAGGADEQFF.

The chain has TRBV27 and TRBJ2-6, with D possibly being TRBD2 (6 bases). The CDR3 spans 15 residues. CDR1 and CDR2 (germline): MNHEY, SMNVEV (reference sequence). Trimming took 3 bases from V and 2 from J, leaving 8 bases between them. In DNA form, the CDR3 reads TGTGCCAGCAGTTTGGAGGGGACTGGGGCCAACGTCCTGACTTTC. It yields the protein CASSLEGTGANVLTF.

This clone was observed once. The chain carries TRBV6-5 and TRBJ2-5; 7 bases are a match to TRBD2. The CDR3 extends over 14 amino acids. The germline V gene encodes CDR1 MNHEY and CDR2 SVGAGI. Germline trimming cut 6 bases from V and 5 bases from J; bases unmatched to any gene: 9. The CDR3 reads CASRVWGEGETQYF. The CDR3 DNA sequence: TGTGCCAGCAGAGTTTGGGGGGAGGGGGAGACCCAGTACTTC.

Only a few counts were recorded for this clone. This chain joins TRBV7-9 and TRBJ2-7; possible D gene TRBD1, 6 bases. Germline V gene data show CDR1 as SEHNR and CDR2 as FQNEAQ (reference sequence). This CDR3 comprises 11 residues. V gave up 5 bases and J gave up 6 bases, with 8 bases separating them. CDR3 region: CASSKGVEQYF. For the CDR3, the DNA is TGTGCCAGCAGCAAGGGGGTCGAGCAGTACTTC.

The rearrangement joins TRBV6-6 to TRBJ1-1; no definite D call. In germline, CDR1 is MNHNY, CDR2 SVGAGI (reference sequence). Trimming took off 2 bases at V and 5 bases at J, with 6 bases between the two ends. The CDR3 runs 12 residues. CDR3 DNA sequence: TGTGCCAGCAGTTACGGAGGAACTGAAGCTTTCTTT. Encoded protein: CASSYGGTEAFF.

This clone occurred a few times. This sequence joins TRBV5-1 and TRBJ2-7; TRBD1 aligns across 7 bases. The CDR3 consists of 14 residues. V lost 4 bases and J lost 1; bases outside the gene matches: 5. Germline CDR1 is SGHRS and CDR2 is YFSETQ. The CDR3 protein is CASSRTGRSYEQYF. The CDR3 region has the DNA TGCGCCAGCAGCAGGACAGGCAGGTCCTACGAGCAGTACTTC. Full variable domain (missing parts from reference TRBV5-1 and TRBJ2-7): KAGVTQTPRYLIKTRGQQVTLSCSPISGHRSVSWYQQTPGQGLQFLFEYFSETQRNKGNFPGRFSGRQFSNSRSEMNVSTLELGDSALYLCASSRTGRSYEQYFGPGTRLTVT.

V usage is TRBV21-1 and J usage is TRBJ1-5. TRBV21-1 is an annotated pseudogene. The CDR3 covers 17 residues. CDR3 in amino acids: CASSKIFIFRGYQPQHF. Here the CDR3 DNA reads TGTGCCAGCAGCAAAATCTTTATCTTCCGAGGGTATCAGCCCCAGCATTTT.

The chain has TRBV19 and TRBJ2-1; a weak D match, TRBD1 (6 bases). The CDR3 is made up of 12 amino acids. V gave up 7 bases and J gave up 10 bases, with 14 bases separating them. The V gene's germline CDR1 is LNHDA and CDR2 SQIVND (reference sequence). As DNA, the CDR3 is TGTGCCAGTACCTCACAGGGAGTGGAGCAGTTCTTC. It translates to CASTSQGVEQFF. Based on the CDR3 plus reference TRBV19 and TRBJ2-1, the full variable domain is DGGITQSPKYLFRKEGQNVTLSCEQNLNHDAMYWYRQDPGQGLRLIYYSQIVNDFQKGDIAEGYSVSREKKESFPLTVTSAQKNPTAFYLCASTSQGVEQFFGPGTRLTVL.

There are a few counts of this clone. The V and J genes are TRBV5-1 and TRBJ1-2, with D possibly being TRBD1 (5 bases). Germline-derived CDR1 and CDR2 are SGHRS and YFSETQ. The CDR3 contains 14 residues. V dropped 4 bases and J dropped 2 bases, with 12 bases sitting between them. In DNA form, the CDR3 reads TGCGCCAGCAGCCGGGGGGACTTAAACTATGGCTACACCTTC. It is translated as CASSRGDLNYGYTF.